This T cell receptor beta chain was identified in a study of beta chain features in type 1 diabetes. Study conclusions and caveats: In every one of the four CD4+ subsets, TCRB CDR3s were moderately but significantly shorter in Type 1 diabetes patients.

All of the isolated RNA was reverse transcribed, so expressed TCRB transcripts were sequenced. TCRdb's copy holds only in-frame clones and misses some; the assay was immunoSEQ multiplex PCR. Among hundreds of thousands of clones listed, about an eighth were seen once. In this sample, this clone turned up a few times. Its antigen remains unidentified. The germline gives CDR1 MNHEY, CDR2 SVGAGI. The CDR3 contains 15 residues. Trimming removed 6 bases from V and 9 bases from J; junction bases left unmatched: 12. Sequenced input: naive CD4+ T cells from blood. This chain uses TRBV6-5 with TRBJ1-5; 9 nucleotides agree with TRBD1. This TCR derives from a man between 18 and 29 years old with type 1 diabetes. CDR3 loop: CASSSLGQGLRPQHF. CDR3 DNA sequence: TGTGCCAGCAGCTCCCTGGGACAGGGACTAAGGCCCCAGCATTTT.